The T cell receptor (beta chain) described here comes from a study of blood T cell repertoires in COVID-19 (dated by TCRdb to the early 2020s). Context from the whole study: Samples from collaborators originated in the United States, Italy and Spain and spanned both the acute and convalescent phases of COVID-19. Samples came from the ongoing ImmuneRACE study (first 160 participants) plus 1,254 subjects from 6 global collaborators. Subjects who had been exposed to COVID-19, were actively infected with it, or had recovered from it provided the deeply sampled blood TCRbeta repertoires that made up the dataset. Where available, HLA class I and class II types were taken from metadata supplied by the sample provider and were not determined by assay-based typing. The repertoires were released in a freely available public database intended as a resource for research on the immune response to SARS-CoV-2. Sample metadata almost always included a de-identified subject ID, COVID-19 status, age in years and sex. The material from the prospective study consisted of cDNA or gDNA derived from T cells, B-cell-depleted T cells, or PBMCs. Results and caveats for the whole study, not just this receptor: The amount of clinical and demographic metadata varied by source and participant and was provided uncurated.

V drops 4 bases and J drops 3 bases, leaving 5 bases in between. CDR1 SGHAT and CDR2 FQNNGV were looked up in the germline V gene. The CDR3, cysteine through phenylalanine, is 12 amino acids long. Only CDR3 DNA is held: 36 bases, read in frame from base 1. The immunoSEQ Assay, a bias-controlled multiplex PCR, was used to amplify TCRbeta CDR3 regions from genomic DNA. Per the original workflow: The number of nucleated cells in each sample was estimated by amplification of reference gene primers within the assay. To quantify the absolute abundance of each unique TCRbeta CDR3 rearrangement, sequence reads were collapsed and filtered. For each sample, productive Simpson clonality was calculated by taking the square root of Simpson's diversity index across productive rearrangements. This immuneACCESS table, as held by TCRdb, lists in-frame sequences with V and J called but not all clones. Of the missing ones, under half trace to an unresolved V gene in checked studies; the others have no known cause. The V and J calls and clone size come from that table; D and trimming were worked out from the DNA. Across this sample there are about 180,000 clones, with approximately 91% seen only once. The ten biggest clones cover 0.5% to 0.65% of the sample.

Note on this clone: No antigen is known for it. Base-call qualities are not available, and no considerably larger clone is one nucleotide away.

Whole blood was collected in K2EDTA tubes by collaborating institutions according to the institutions' own protocols. For TCRbeta analysis, collaborator samples were shipped as frozen whole blood, as isolated PBMCs, or as DNA extracted from either sample type. Material: peripheral blood. The sequence derives from a man between 50 and 59 years old with acute or convalescent COVID-19. This sequence uses TRBV11-2 and TRBJ2-3; there is no confident call for the D gene. The CDR3 in this case is CASSSTTDTQYF. The DNA reads TGTGCCAGCAGCTCGACTACAGATACGCAGTATTTT. With the portions outside the CDR3 filled from the reference TRBV11-2 and TRBJ2-3 genes, the complete variable region becomes EAGVAQSPRYKIIEKRQSVAFWCNPISGHATLYWYQQILGQGPKLLIQFQNNGVVDDSQLPKDRFSAERLKGVDSTLKIQPAKLEDSAVYLCASSSTTDTQYFGPGTRLTVL.